Sequencing of this TCR beta chain was carried out in a study of T-cell reconstitution after alpha-beta-depleted transplantation in children. This clonotype was counted many times. Unique molecular identifiers were used in preparing the TCRbeta library. One entry per CDR3 protein, called by TCRdb with MiXCR from the PCR reads. This sample yields under 70,000 distinct CDR3 sequences, of which around 9.9% are seen a single time; less than 15% belongs to the top ten. The V gene lost 5 bases and the J gene lost 7 bases, with 12 bases spanning the gap. The germline gives CDR1 MNHEY, CDR2 SMNVEV (reference sequence). There are 13 residues in the CDR3.

The specimen comprised PBMCs, sampled before TCRalphabeta/CD19-depleted stem cell transplant. The clonotype comes from a boy under 18 with acute myeloid leukemia, due to receive a stem cell transplant. The rearrangement links TRBV27 to TRBJ1-5; D gene uncertain. CDR3 sequence reads: CASSPLNEQPQHF. The CDR3 DNA reads TGTGCCAGCAGTCCCCTCAATGAACAGCCCCAGCATTTT.